The T cell receptor beta chain under discussion was sequenced for a study of T cell responses to AZD1222 COVID-19 vaccine. General observations from the study: Spike was spanned by vaccine-associated CD4 TCRs, which were dominant at 160-218 and 743-854.

This CDR3 has 18 residues. CDR1 and CDR2 from the germline V gene are SEHNR and FQNEAQ (reference sequence). Unmatched junction bases numbered 20, after V lost 5 bases and J lost 9 bases. Comments on this clone: Its antigen remains unidentified.

Sequencing was performed with immunoSEQ multiplex PCR; in TCRdb, only in-frame clones are kept and a portion is missing. The repertoire holds 55,000 to 85,000 clones, with about 83% as singletons. The specimen comprised peripheral blood, sampled on day 0 of AZD1222 vaccination. This receptor was identified in an adult in good health. The V gene is TRBV7-9, the J gene TRBJ2-1; TRBD2 matches 9 bases. The CDR3 nucleotides are TGTGCCAGCAGCAGCCCTAGGGGCGGGGGGGCCTATGACACTGAGCAGTTCTTC. Its protein is CASSSPRGGGAYDTEQFF.